This is a list of T cell receptor beta chains from one sample in a study of cytomegalovirus exposure and HLA in healthy donors. This table comes from immunoSEQ multiplex PCR, and its TCRdb copy is limited to in-frame clones, with some not included. This sample has more than 110,000 clones, with 80% found just once. The sample comprised PBMCs. The receptor set was obtained from a male donor in good health and CMV-seronegative. Each CDR3 is given without its conserved first and last residue. A D gene is named only where the DNA matches it firmly.

7	TRBJ1-4	-	TRBV5-3	ARSHKLF
11	TRBJ1-5	-	TRBV2	ASRAMGRQPQH
10	TRBJ2-7	-	TRBV5-6	ASSLVSYEQY
14	TRBJ2-1	TRBD2	TRBV7-8	ASSLGTSIPYNEQF
15	TRBJ1-4	-	TRBV4-3	ASSQDLPRATNEKLF
12	TRBJ2-4	-	TRBV7-9	ASSYSGGRDIQY
14	TRBJ2-7	-	TRBV9	ASSHRPTAIYYEQY
12	TRBJ2-3	-	TRBV6-1	ASAGDLETDTQY
13	TRBJ1-6	-	TRBV4-3	ASSHAQGGYSPLH
10	TRBJ2-7	-	TRBV7-2	ASSLFGYEQY
13	TRBJ1-3	-	TRBV7-9	ASSLADSSGNTIY
11	TRBJ1-1	-	TRBV11-3	ASSIDRGTEAF
10	TRBJ1-3	-	TRBV11-2	ASSLSGNTIY
12	TRBJ2-7	TRBD1	TRBV4-1	ASSPGQGSYEQY
12	TRBJ1-2	-	TRBV5-1	ASSLDTDLYGYT
13	TRBJ1-1	TRBD1	TRBV6-5	ASSRDRQGRTEAF
9	TRBJ1-2	-	TRBV20-1	AGHANYGYT
14	TRBJ1-6	-	TRBV7-2	ASSLGTSSYNSPLH
13	TRBJ1-3	TRBD1	TRBV19	ASSILTGAGNTIY
12	TRBJ2-3	-	TRBV6-5	ASRSDRRVNTQY
12	TRBJ2-7	-	TRBV28	ASSFTTSSYEQY
14	TRBJ1-4	TRBD1	TRBV30	AWSRGQGLQGEKLF
13	TRBJ2-4	-	TRBV27	ASSSPQQGRNIQY
11	TRBJ1-1	-	TRBV25-1	ASSDRVNFAAF
13	TRBJ1-2	-	TRBV16	ASSLASGVSSGYT
11	TRBJ1-6	-	TRBV6-4	ASSDTEYSPLH
11	TRBJ2-7	-	TRBV11-2	ASSLGGGYEQY
11	TRBJ2-7	-	TRBV28	ASSPQGTGEQY
9	TRBJ2-3	-	TRBV19	ASTDRDTQY
12	TRBJ1-1	-	TRBV19	ASTQQRVDTEAF
11	TRBJ1-1	-	TRBV9	ASSVGGPTEAF